What follows are 17 T cell receptor beta chains derived from one specimen sequenced in a study of shared clonotypes between healthy human individuals (dated by TCRdb to about 2020). Libraries were constructed by the immunoSEQ multiplex PCR assay. TCRdb carries this immuneACCESS record with in-frame sequences only. Its versions omit some clonotypes, under half of them owing to an unresolved V gene in the studies checked, with the rest unexplained. Within this sample are about 2.1 million clones, with approximately 92% of them counted one time only. The ten largest clonotypes hold around 1.7% of the sample. CD8 naive samples consisted of CD45RO-negative cells that were positively selected for CCR7, yielding a CD45RA+CCR7+ population without TemRA cells. The sample taken for sequencing was naive CD8+ T cells from PBMCs. The label giving this sample's cell subset or site can be read as: CD45RA+CCR7+. The receptors originated from a man between 18 and 35 years old in good health. Some clones in this sample may be carry-over from other donors' samples.

V usage is TRBV5-6 and J usage is TRBJ2-1; D perhaps matches TRBD2 (7 bases). CDR3 length: 15 residues. V lost 4 bases to trimming and J lost 2 bases, with 13 bases between them. From germline, CDR1 is SGHDT and CDR2 YYEEEE. CDR3 in amino acids: CASSQGGGTYNEQFF. Here the CDR3 DNA reads TGTGCCAGCAGCCAAGGGGGAGGGACCTACAATGAGCAGTTCTTC. Together with reference TRBV5-6 and TRBJ2-1, the CDR3 gives the full variable domain: DAGVTQSPTHLIKTRGQQVTLRCSPKSGHDTVSWYQQALGQGPQFIFQYYEEEERQRGNFPDRFSGHQFPNYSSELNVNALLLGDSALYLCASSQGGGTYNEQFFGPGTRLTVL.

This clone was detected once. The chain links TRBV7-8 to TRBJ1-4, with 7 bases matching TRBD1. CDR1 and CDR2 from the germline V gene are SGHVS and FQNEAQ. The V and J ends lost 0 bases and 7 bases, in that order; junction bases with no gene match: 11. The CDR3 has 17 residues. In DNA, the CDR3 is TGTGCCAGCAGCTTAGCCCCGACAGGCCCAGGGGGTGAAAAACTGTTTTTT. Amino acid sequence: CASSLAPTGPGGEKLFF.

V gene TRBV9 combines with J gene TRBJ2-7, with no clear D. V lost 4 bases and J 6 bases, leaving 8 bases between the germline ends. This CDR3 region has 11 residues. Germline V gene sequence: CDR1 SGDLS, CDR2 YYNGEE. In nucleotides, the CDR3 is TGTGCCAGCAGCCCCCCGGGCGAGCAGTACTTC. Protein product: CASSPPGEQYF.

Of note for this clone: This same CDR3 is encoded by further DNA sequences in the sample. The chain's CDR3 is CASSLTGNEQFF. CDR3 coding DNA: TGTGCCAGCAGCCTAACAGGGAATGAGCAGTTCTTC. The chain joins TRBV5-6 to TRBJ2-1; possible D gene TRBD1, 6 bases. V was shortened by 4 bases and J by 7 bases, with 9 bases between the two germline ends. This CDR3 contains 12 residues. Germline values: CDR1 SGHDT, CDR2 YYEEEE.

The CDR3 sequence is CSVQFGEYSGNTIYF. CDR3 nucleotide sequence: TGCAGCGTTCAATTCGGTGAATACTCTGGAAACACCATATATTTT. The rearrangement links TRBV29-1 to TRBJ1-3; no clear D. Germline V gene lookup returns CDR1 SQVTM and CDR2 ANQGSEA. The V end lost 5 bases, the J end lost 0 bases, and 14 bases lay between the germline ends. There are 15 residues in the CDR3.

The chain joins TRBV7-2 to TRBJ2-7; D ambiguous. The germline gives CDR1 SGHTA, CDR2 FQGNSA. Trimming took 1 base from V and 3 from J, leaving 16 bases between them. The CDR3 is made up of 16 amino acids. CDR3 coding DNA: TGTGCCAGCAGCTTAGAGGCATCGAGCGCTTACTACGAGCAGTACTTC. The encoded protein is CASSLEASSAYYEQYF.

The CDR3 nucleotides read TGTGCCAGCAGCCCTGGGGCAGCCACCACCGGGGAGCTGTTTTTT. Its protein product is CASSPGAATTGELFF. The gene calls are TRBV7-9 and TRBJ2-2, with D maybe TRBD1 (5 bases). The V and J ends lost 5 bases and 4 bases respectively, with 14 bases between them. This CDR3 has 15 amino acids. Germline assignment: CDR1 SEHNR and CDR2 FQNEAQ (reference sequence).

Points on this clone: Other nucleotide sequences in the sample specify the same CDR3. The chain joins TRBV11-2 to TRBJ2-7; D remains ambiguous. CDR1 is SGHAT and CDR2 is FQNNGV in the germline V gene. CDR3 length equals 13 residues. V lost 0 bases and J lost 3, with 6 bases in between. The CDR3 nucleotides are TGTGCCAGCAGCTTAGAAGTAGGCTACGAGCAGTACTTC. Amino acids: CASSLEVGYEQYF.

The chain carries TRBV6-5 and TRBJ2-7; D might be TRBD1 (6 bases). Germline V lookup: CDR1 MNHEY, CDR2 SVGAGI. The CDR3 loop spans 14 amino acids. Trimming removed 6 bases at V and 5 bases at J, with 17 bases between. The CDR3 sequence is CASRPWGQGNEQYF. The CDR3 DNA reads TGTGCCAGCAGGCCCTGGGGCCAGGGGAACGAGCAGTACTTC.

This chain links TRBV5-6 with TRBJ2-7; D tentatively reads TRBD1 or TRBD2 (6 bases each). Trimming shortened V by 5 bases and J by 6 bases, and 12 bases separated the two germline ends. This CDR3 is 12 amino acids long. In germline, CDR1 is SGHDT, CDR2 YYEEEE. CDR3 sequence reads: CASSGGTIEQYF. In nucleotides, the CDR3 is TGTGCCAGCAGTGGCGGGACAATCGAGCAGTACTTC.

CDR3 nucleotide sequence: TGTGCCAGCAGGGGGGACAGGTCTAGCAATCAGCCCCAGCATTTT. This encodes CASRGDRSSNQPQHF. The chain combines TRBV6-6 with TRBJ1-5; 8 positions match TRBD1. In germline, CDR1 is MNHNY, CDR2 SVGAGI (reference sequence). Unmatched junction bases numbered 4, after V lost 6 bases and J lost 0 bases. The CDR3 runs to 15 residues.

CDR3 sequence: CASSLSRSYNEQFF. In DNA, the CDR3 is TGTGCCAGCAGCCTCAGCCGCTCCTACAATGAGCAGTTCTTC. The J gene is TRBJ2-1, the V gene TRBV11-2; D call uncertain. The length of the CDR3 is 14 residues. V lost 5 bases to trimming and J lost 0 bases, with 8 bases between them. Per germline, CDR1 SGHAT and CDR2 FQNNGV.

The V gene is TRBV13, the J gene TRBJ2-1, with 10 bases matching TRBD2. The germline gives CDR1 PRHDT, CDR2 FYEKMQ (reference sequence). Germline trimming cut 3 bases from V and 6 bases from J; bases unmatched to any gene: 11. CDR3 length: 17 residues. The CDR3 nucleotides are TGTGCCAGCAGCTTGTGGACTAGCGGTGAGGGTTCCAATGAGCAGTTCTTC. Residues: CASSLWTSGEGSNEQFF. The whole variable domain, filled in from reference TRBV13 and TRBJ2-1, reads AAGVIQSPRHLIKEKRETATLKCYPIPRHDTVYWYQQGPGQDPQFLISFYEKMQSDKGSIPDRFSAQQFSDYHSELNMSSLELGDSALYFCASSLWTSGEGSNEQFFGPGTRLTVL.

Note on this clone: Other DNA sequences of this sample code for an identical CDR3. The genes are TRBV7-9 and TRBJ2-2, with D hard to call. Germline V CDR1 and CDR2: SEHNR, FQNEAQ (reference sequence). V was trimmed by 3 bases and J by 5 bases, leaving 4 bases between them. This CDR3 has 12 amino acids. The CDR3, as DNA: TGTGCCAGCAGCTTCAAAACCGGGGAGCTGTTTTTT. This codes for CASSFKTGELFF.

The J gene is TRBJ1-1, the V gene TRBV5-1; D is ambiguous. Between the trimmed V and J ends, which lost 7 bases and 5 bases, there was a span of 15 bases. The CDR3 loop spans 13 amino acids. CDR1 and CDR2 (germline): SGHRS, YFSETQ. The CDR3 reads CASALTAGTEAFF. The CDR3 DNA is TGCGCCAGCGCACTCACCGCGGGGACTGAAGCTTTCTTT.

The chain links TRBV27 to TRBJ1-4, with D unresolved. This CDR3 comprises 14 residues. Trimming shortened V by 5 bases and J by 8 bases, and 15 bases separated the two germline ends. The germline V gene has CDR1 MNHEY and CDR2 SMNVEV (reference sequence). CDR3 residues: CASSLGLQSEKLFF. As DNA, the CDR3 is TGTGCCAGCAGTCTCGGTCTGCAGAGCGAAAAACTGTTTTTT. Full variable domain (missing parts from reference TRBV27 and TRBJ1-4): EAQVTQNPRYLITVTGKKLTVTCSQNMNHEYMSWYRQDPGLGLRQIYYSMNVEVTDKGDVPEGYKVSRKEKRNFPLILESPSPNQTSLYFCASSLGLQSEKLFFGSGTQLSVL.

The V gene is TRBV7-6, the J gene TRBJ2-1, with a possible D match to TRBD2 (5 bases). CDR3 length: 15 residues. Germline V gives CDR1 SGHVS, CDR2 FNYEAQ. V was trimmed by 1 base and J by 4 bases, leaving 11 bases between them. The CDR3 spells CASSLDIARYNEQFF. The DNA for the CDR3 is TGTGCCAGCAGCTTAGATATAGCGAGGTACAATGAGCAGTTCTTC.